Below are 22 T cell receptor beta chains sequenced from a single sample in a study of radiation and T cells in renal cell carcinoma. The data were produced by immunoSEQ multiplex PCR, yet TCRdb's version contains in-frame clones alone and is incomplete. The table lists roughly 120,000 clones, approximately 78% of them singletons. The time point: baseline pretreatment blood. Treatment defined: 15 Gy SBRT to primary tumor, nephrectomy 4 weeks later. The sample was blood, taken from a patient whose treatment included radiotherapy and nephrectomy. The receptors shown here come from a woman aged 60-75 years with renal cell carcinoma.

Worth noting for this clone: The same CDR3 arises from other DNA sequences in this sample as well. The chain employs TRBV20-1 and TRBJ2-3; no clear D gene. The CDR3 is made up of 11 amino acids. Trimming pared 2 bases from V and 4 bases from J, leaving 4 bases between. The germline CDR1 and CDR2 sequences are DFQATT and SNEGSKA (reference sequence). The CDR3 DNA is TGCAGTGCTAGACCCGCAGATACGCAGTATTTT. Amino acids: CSARPADTQYF.

V is TRBV6-6 and J is TRBJ2-1, with 9 positions matching TRBD2. The J segment lost 5 bases and the V segment lost 5 bases, leaving 4 bases of the junction unmatched. The CDR3 length is 14 residues. From germline, CDR1 is MNHNY and CDR2 SVGAGI (reference sequence). Here the CDR3 DNA reads TGTGCCAGCAGTCCTCGACTAGCGGACAATGAGCAGTTCTTC. Protein sequence: CASSPRLADNEQFF.

The rearrangement uses TRBV14 and TRBJ1-1; TRBD1 matches at 10 bases. With V trimmed by 4 bases and J by 2 bases, 1 base remained unmatched. This CDR3 region has 14 residues. CDR1 is SGHDN and CDR2 is FVKESK in the germline V gene. CDR3 coding DNA: TGTGCCAGCAGCCGGACAGGGGGAAACACTGAAGCTTTCTTT. Protein sequence: CASSRTGGNTEAFF.

The chain carries TRBV11-2 and TRBJ2-2, with D tentatively TRBD2 (5 bases). CDR3 size: 14 residues. The germline V and J ends were trimmed by 1 base and 7 bases, with 10 bases remaining between them. Germline CDR1 reads SGHAT; CDR2 reads FQNNGV. CDR3 sequence reads: CASSLGGFGGELFF. The CDR3 DNA is TGTGCCAGCAGCTTAGGAGGGTTTGGCGGGGAGCTGTTTTTT.

CDR3 in DNA: TGTGCCAGCAGCTTAAGTCAGGTGGGGGCCAACGTCCTGACTTTC. Translating it yields CASSLSQVGANVLTF. This rearrangement joins TRBV7-2 to TRBJ2-6; D gene unclear. The CDR3 is made up of 15 amino acids. V was shortened by 2 bases and J by 4 bases, with 9 bases between the two germline ends. The germline gives CDR1 SGHTA, CDR2 FQGNSA.

The chain employs TRBV28 and TRBJ1-1; D not resolved. CDR1 and CDR2 (germline): MDHEN, SYDVKM. Trimming left V 6 bases short and J 4 bases short, with 15 bases between. This CDR3 spans 14 amino acids. The CDR3 nucleotides read TGTGCCAGCAGAGACCCGGGCGTTGCCACTGAAGCTTTCTTT. Protein sequence: CASRDPGVATEAFF.

CDR3 bases: TGTGCCAGCAGCTTGGCGGGGGGGAGGAGGGACACTGAAGCTTTCTTT. It codes for CASSLAGGRRDTEAFF. The rearrangement links TRBV5-4 to TRBJ1-1; perhaps TRBD1 as D (5 bases). The CDR3 loop spans 16 amino acids. From germline, CDR1 is SGHNT and CDR2 YYREEE (reference sequence). V gave up 0 bases and J gave up 3 bases, with 15 bases separating them.

This chain uses TRBV10-3 with TRBJ1-1, with 7 positions matching TRBD1. The CDR3 length is 15 residues. Germline V gives CDR1 ENHRY, CDR2 SYGVKD. J was trimmed by 4 bases and V by 0 bases; bases with no gene match: 5. CDR3 region: CAISESQGVITEAFF. For the CDR3, the DNA is TGTGCCATCAGTGAGTCGCAGGGGGTTATCACTGAAGCTTTCTTT.

V and J are TRBV10-3 and TRBJ1-1, with 7 nucleotides matching TRBD1. Germline V lookup: CDR1 ENHRY, CDR2 SYGVKD. V trimming: 4 bases; J trimming: 1 base; junction bases outside the gene matches: 6. The length of the CDR3 is 15 residues. The CDR3 protein is CAISVTGSQNTEAFF. CDR3 nucleotide sequence: TGTGCCATCAGTGTGACAGGGTCTCAGAACACTGAAGCTTTCTTT.

The chain recombines TRBV6-1 with TRBJ1-3; a possible D gene is TRBD1 (6 bases). The CDR3 is 14 amino acids. Germline values: CDR1 MNHNS, CDR2 SASEGT. Trimming removed 6 bases at V and 0 bases at J, with 9 bases between. The DNA of the CDR3 is TGTGCCAGCAGCCTACAGGGCTCTGGAAACACCATATATTTT. This translates into CASSLQGSGNTIYF.

The chain couples TRBV28 to TRBJ1-2; D is possibly TRBD1 (5 bases). CDR3 size: 15 residues. Germline V CDR1 and CDR2: MDHEN, SYDVKM. V shed 3 bases and J shed 4 bases, with 15 bases lying between them. CDR3 sequence reads: CASSFTPDGAYGYTF. CDR3 nucleotide sequence: TGTGCCAGCAGTTTCACCCCTGACGGGGCCTATGGCTACACCTTC.

This clone was recorded a few times. J is TRBJ1-1 and V is TRBV10-1; the D gene is possibly TRBD1 (6 bases). The CDR3 is 13 residues long. The V end lost 5 bases, the J end lost 3 bases, and 10 bases lay between the germline ends. Germline values: CDR1 WNHNN, CDR2 SYGVQD (reference sequence). CDR3 sequence (DNA): TGCGCCAGCAGTCACAGGGTGGACACTGAAGCTTTCTTT. This gives the protein CASSHRVDTEAFF.

The rearrangement joins TRBV28 to TRBJ1-1; unclear D gene. The CDR3 runs 11 residues. Germline lookup yields CDR1 MDHEN and CDR2 SYDVKM. V lost 6 bases and J 1 base, leaving 3 bases between the germline ends. CDR3 amino acids: CASRENTEAFF. Written as DNA, the CDR3 is TGTGCCAGCAGAGAGAACACTGAAGCTTTCTTT.

V is TRBV5-1 and J is TRBJ2-2, with 9 bases that match TRBD2. After removal of 2 bases from V and 4 bases from J, the junction contained 3 bases not matched to a gene. CDR1 SGHRS and CDR2 YFSETQ come from the germline V gene. This CDR3 is 15 amino acids long. The CDR3 reads CASSLAGGLTGELFF. In DNA, the CDR3 is TGCGCCAGCAGCTTAGCGGGGGGACTCACCGGGGAGCTGTTTTTT.

V gene TRBV5-1 combines with J gene TRBJ2-7, with TRBD2 matching over 8 bases. After removal of 6 bases from V and 6 bases from J, the junction contained 5 bases not matched to a gene. The V gene's germline CDR1 is SGHRS and CDR2 YFSETQ. The CDR3 consists of 12 residues. CDR3 sequence reads: CASTPGGFEQYF. The DNA of the CDR3 is TGCGCCAGCACTCCGGGGGGGTTCGAGCAGTACTTC.

This clone was counted between two and nine times. The J gene is TRBJ1-4, the V gene TRBV25-1; 9 nucleotides match TRBD1. The J segment lost 7 bases and the V segment lost 0 bases, leaving 6 bases of the junction unmatched. CDR3 length: 16 amino acids. CDR1 and CDR2 (germline): MGHDK, SYGVNS. CDR3: CASSEYFRDRAEKLFF. The CDR3 bases are TGTGCCAGCAGTGAATACTTCCGGGACAGGGCTGAAAAACTGTTTTTT. The complete variable domain, with remaining parts taken from reference TRBV25-1 and TRBJ1-4, reads EADIYQTPRYLVIGTGKKITLECSQTMGHDKMYWYQQDPGMELHLIHYSYGVNSTEKGDLSSESTVSRIRTEHFPLTLESARPSHTSQYLCASSEYFRDRAEKLFFGSGTQLSVL.

This chain uses TRBV6-1 with TRBJ1-2; D not certain. Germline V CDR1 and CDR2: MNHNS, SASEGT. The CDR3 contains 12 residues. The germline V and J ends were trimmed by 2 bases and 9 bases, with 10 bases remaining between them. This CDR3 reads CASSENGRSYTF. In DNA, the CDR3 is TGTGCCAGCAGTGAAAATGGCCGGAGCTACACCTTC.

This clone was observed once. J is TRBJ1-4 and V is TRBV5-1; no reliable D call. Between the trimmed V and J ends, which lost 5 bases and 7 bases, there was a span of 21 bases. Germline CDR1 reads SGHRS; CDR2 reads YFSETQ. The CDR3 consists of 16 residues. The CDR3 region is CASSSLERVGGEKLFF. Here the CDR3 DNA reads TGCGCCAGCAGTTCCCTGGAGAGAGTCGGCGGTGAAAAACTGTTTTTT.

This clone occurred a few times. The rearrangement joins TRBV7-3 to TRBJ2-6; the match to TRBD1 covers 9 bases. V lost 3 bases, J lost 3 bases, and 6 bases stayed unmatched. Per the germline V gene, CDR1 is SGHTA and CDR2 is FQGTGA. The CDR3 contains 17 residues. The CDR3 sequence: CASSLGQGGGGANVLTF. For the CDR3, the DNA is TGTGCCAGCAGCTTGGGACAGGGTGGAGGTGGGGCCAACGTCCTGACTTTC.

The chain employs TRBV29-1 and TRBJ2-1; a possible D gene is TRBD1 (6 bases). Trimming took 6 bases from V and 9 from J, leaving 15 bases between them. The V gene's germline CDR1 is SQVTM and CDR2 ANQGSEA. This CDR3 has 12 residues. The CDR3 DNA sequence: TGCAGCGTGGGGACACAGGGCGGTGAGCAGTTCTTC. Translation: CSVGTQGGEQFF.

The rearrangement uses TRBV10-3 and TRBJ1-2; 9 bases agree with TRBD1. The trim removed 4 bases at V and 7 bases at J, leaving 7 bases unmatched. The CDR3 contains 14 residues. Germline loops: CDR1 ENHRY, CDR2 SYGVKD. The CDR3 coding sequence is TGTGCCATCAGTGTGGGGGGACAGGGCGGTGGCTACACCTTC. It is translated as CAISVGGQGGGYTF.

This clone showed up just a few times. The V and J genes are TRBV6-1 and TRBJ2-7, with D possibly TRBD1 on 5 matching bases. Germline CDR1 reads MNHNS; CDR2 reads SASEGT. The CDR3 loop spans 15 amino acids. The V and J ends lost 6 bases and 0 bases respectively, with 15 bases between them. CDR3 protein: CASRIGAGPSYEQYF. Written as DNA, the CDR3 is TGTGCCAGCAGAATTGGGGCAGGGCCCTCCTACGAGCAGTACTTC.